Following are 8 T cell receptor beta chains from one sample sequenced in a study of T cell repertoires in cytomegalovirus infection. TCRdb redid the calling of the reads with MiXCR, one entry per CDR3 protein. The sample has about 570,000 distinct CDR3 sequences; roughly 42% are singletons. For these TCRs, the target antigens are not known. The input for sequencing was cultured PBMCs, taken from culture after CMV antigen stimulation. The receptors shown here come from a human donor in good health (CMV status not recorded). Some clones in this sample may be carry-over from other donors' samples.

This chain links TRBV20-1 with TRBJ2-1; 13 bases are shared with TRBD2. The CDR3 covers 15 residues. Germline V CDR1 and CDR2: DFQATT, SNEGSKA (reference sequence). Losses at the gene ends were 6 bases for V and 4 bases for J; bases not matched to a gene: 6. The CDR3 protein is CSASGTSGAYNEQFF. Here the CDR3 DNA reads TGCAGTGCGAGTGGGACTAGCGGGGCTTACAATGAGCAGTTCTTC.

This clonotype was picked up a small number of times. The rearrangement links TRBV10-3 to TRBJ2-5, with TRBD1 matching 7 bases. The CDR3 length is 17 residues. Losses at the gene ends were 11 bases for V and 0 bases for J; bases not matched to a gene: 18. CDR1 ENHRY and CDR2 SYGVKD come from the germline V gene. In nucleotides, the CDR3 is TGTGCCCCAACTCCGCCGCGGAAGGGGGCCTACCAAGAGACCCAGTACTTC. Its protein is CAPTPPRKGAYQETQYF.

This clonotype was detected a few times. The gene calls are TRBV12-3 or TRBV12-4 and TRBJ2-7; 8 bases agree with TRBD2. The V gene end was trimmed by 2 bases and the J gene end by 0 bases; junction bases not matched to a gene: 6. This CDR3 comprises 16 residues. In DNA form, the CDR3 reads TGTGCCAGCAGTTTATTCCCAGCGGGAGCCTCCTACGAGCAGTACTTC. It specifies CASSLFPAGASYEQYF.

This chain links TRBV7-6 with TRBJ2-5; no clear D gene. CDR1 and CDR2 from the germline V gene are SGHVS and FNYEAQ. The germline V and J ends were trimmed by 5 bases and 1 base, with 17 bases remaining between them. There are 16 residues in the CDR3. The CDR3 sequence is CASSPHLEPSQETQYF. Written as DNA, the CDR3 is TGTGCCAGCAGCCCCCACCTGGAACCGAGCCAAGAGACCCAGTACTTC.

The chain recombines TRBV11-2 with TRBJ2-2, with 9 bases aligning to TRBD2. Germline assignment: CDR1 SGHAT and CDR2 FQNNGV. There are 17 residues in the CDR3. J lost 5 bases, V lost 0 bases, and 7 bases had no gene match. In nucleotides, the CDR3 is TGTGCCAGCAGCTTAGATCGGCGGACTAGCGTGACCGGGGAGCTGTTTTTT. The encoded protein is CASSLDRRTSVTGELFF.

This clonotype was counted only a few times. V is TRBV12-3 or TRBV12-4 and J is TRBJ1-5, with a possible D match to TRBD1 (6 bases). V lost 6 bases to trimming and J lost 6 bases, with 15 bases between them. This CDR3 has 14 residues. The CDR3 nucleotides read TGTGCCAGCAGGGGAGGGGGGCAGGGTCAGCCCCAGCATTTT. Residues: CASRGGGQGQPQHF.

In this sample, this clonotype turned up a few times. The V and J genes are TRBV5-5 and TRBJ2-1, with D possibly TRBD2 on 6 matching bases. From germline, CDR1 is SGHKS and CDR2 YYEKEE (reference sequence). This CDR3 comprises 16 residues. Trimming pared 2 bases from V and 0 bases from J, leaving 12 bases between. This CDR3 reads CASSFGGVSSYNEQFF. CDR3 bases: TGTGCCAGCAGCTTTGGCGGGGTGAGCTCCTACAATGAGCAGTTCTTC.

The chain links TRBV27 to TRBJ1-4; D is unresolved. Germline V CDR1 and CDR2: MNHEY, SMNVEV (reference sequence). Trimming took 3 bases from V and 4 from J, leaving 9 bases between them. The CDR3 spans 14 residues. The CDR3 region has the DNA TGTGCCAGCAGTTTCGGAAATTATAATGAAAAACTGTTTTTT. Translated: CASSFGNYNEKLFF.